This TCR beta chain was sequenced for a study of blood T cells in healthy people across ages. The CDR3 runs 16 residues. CDR1 is DFQATT and CDR2 is SNEGSKA in the germline V gene (reference sequence). V shed 6 bases, J shed 4 bases, and the junction held 17 bases outside the gene matches. A second PCR of about 6 to 12 cycles used a sample-barcoded 5' primer and a J-beta primer mix. Each CDR3 protein gets one entry after TCRdb re-called the 5' RACE reads with MiXCR. This table has around 800,000 distinct CDR3 sequences, under 45% appearing once. This receptor was identified in a man between 60 and 75 years old in good health. The genes are TRBV20-1 and TRBJ2-5; 7 positions agree with TRBD2. Sequenced material: blood. The CDR3 loop is CSAPISGGNVPETQYF. In DNA, the CDR3 is TGCAGTGCCCCGATCTCGGGGGGAAATGTACCAGAGACCCAGTACTTC.